The 5 T cell receptor beta chains given below trace back to one sample, sequenced in a study of blood T cell repertoires in COVID-19. Clones were read by immunoSEQ multiplex PCR, and TCRdb kept only the in-frame ones, dropping some. The profile shows roughly 150,000 clones, approximately 80% of them singletons. Sequenced: peripheral blood. The origin of the receptors is a man aged 55 to 70 who had recovered from COVID-19.

This clone appeared a few times. V and J are TRBV5-8 and TRBJ2-7; 10 positions match TRBD1. The CDR3 spans 13 residues. The V gene's germline CDR1 is SGHTS and CDR2 YDEGEE. V lost 0 bases, J lost 6 bases, and 0 bases stayed unmatched. CDR3 region: CASSLGTGGEQYF. For the CDR3, the DNA is TGTGCCAGCAGCTTGGGGACAGGGGGCGAGCAGTACTTC.

This clone has a count of ten or more. CDR3 in amino acids: CASSLSTGANQPQHF. CDR3 nucleotides: TGTGCCAGCAGCTTAAGCACAGGGGCAAATCAGCCCCAGCATTTT. This rearrangement joins TRBV7-2 to TRBJ1-5; TRBD1 matches 7 bases. J lost 4 bases, V lost 2 bases, and 5 bases had no gene match. Germline loops: CDR1 SGHTA, CDR2 FQGNSA. The CDR3 extends over 15 amino acids.

This clone showed up many times. The genes are TRBV3-1 (or the pseudogene TRBV3-2) and TRBJ2-7; TRBD2 aligns across 10 bases. The V and J ends lost 10 bases and 6 bases, in that order; junction bases with no gene match: 6. The CDR3 is 12 residues long. In germline, CDR1 is LGHDT, CDR2 YNNKEL (reference sequence). Written as DNA, the CDR3 is TGTGCCACCACTAGCGGGGAGAGCGAGCAGTACTTC. Translated: CATTSGESEQYF.

This sequence joins TRBV14 and TRBJ2-2; D possibly corresponds to TRBD2 (6 bases). Germline V lookup: CDR1 SGHDN, CDR2 FVKESK. The CDR3 is 14 residues long. Trimming shortened V by 4 bases and J by 7 bases, and 13 bases separated the two germline ends. CDR3 in amino acids: CASSRLGGLGELFF. The CDR3 DNA reads as TGTGCCAGCAGCCGCCTGGGGGGACTCGGGGAGCTGTTTTTT.

This clone has only a few counts. The chain joins TRBV19 to TRBJ2-1; TRBD1 agrees at 9 bases. CDR1 is LNHDA and CDR2 is SQIVND in the germline V gene (reference sequence). The CDR3 totals 17 residues. J gave up 2 bases and V 6 bases, and 11 bases lay outside the gene matches. Here the CDR3 reads CASRLNSGTGPYNEQFF. The CDR3 DNA is TGTGCCAGTAGATTAAATTCCGGGACAGGGCCCTACAATGAGCAGTTCTTC.